This T cell receptor beta chain derives from a study of blood T cell repertoires in COVID-19. Looking at the study overall: T cells, B-cell-depleted T cells, or PBMCs supplied cDNA or gDNA.

Germline CDR1 and CDR2: KGHDR and SFDVKD. The V end lost 3 bases, the J end lost 7 bases, and 20 bases lay between the germline ends. This CDR3 is built from 16 residues. Recruited during active infection, patients (from Seattle) were subsequently followed longitudinally. In the authors' workflow: Reference gene primer amplification yielded estimated nucleated cell counts. Method: immunoSEQ multiplex PCR; TCRdb's copy keeps in-frame clones and lacks some. V and J calls and clone size follow that table, whereas D and trimming were derived from the DNA. The sample has roughly 300,000 clones; 70% to 90% are singletons.

The TCR was taken from a woman younger than 45 with COVID-19, enrolled during active disease. The chain has TRBV24-1 and TRBJ2-5, with TRBD2 as a possible D gene (5 bases). The material sequenced was peripheral blood. CDR3 loop: CATSDASRPLTGTQYF. The CDR3 DNA is TGTGCCACCAGTGATGCTAGCCGGCCCTTAACGGGGACCCAGTACTTC.